This T cell receptor (beta chain) was found in a study of tumor and adjacent non-tumor tissue in lung cancer. RNA was extracted from bulk tissue without any cell sorting. Germline CDR1 reads SGHNT; CDR2 reads YYREEE (reference sequence). The CDR3 loop spans 15 amino acids. Findings of the study overall: Tumor TCR diversity, when higher, was linked to shorter survival.

The library came from three nested PCR rounds adapted from ARM-PCR protocols. TCRdb ran MiXCR on the multiplex PCR reads and lists one entry per CDR3 protein. The data show 70,000 or so distinct CDR3 sequences, 55% to 70% seen once. In regard to this clonotype: As yet, its antigen is unknown. A read error may explain this, as a much larger clone is one base away.

The receptor was derived from a man over 45 with non-small cell lung cancer. The chain is built from TRBV5-4 and TRBJ1-1; 8 bases agree with TRBD1. What was sequenced was lung tumor tissue. The CDR3 protein is CTSSLGPGGRNEAFF. Here the CDR3 DNA reads TGTACCAGCAGCCTTGGGCCAGGGGGCAGGAATGAAGCTTTCTTT.